The T cell receptor (beta chain) described here comes from a study of beta chain features in type 1 diabetes (dated by TCRdb to the late 2010s). Context from the whole study: Patients and healthy donors did not differ in mean age, gender distribution, total cell number or subset yield. Across all samples, approximately 100 million sorted cells were examined, and cell number per subset correlated strongly with RNA yield. The study compared TCRB repertoires of sorted circulating CD4+ T cell subsets between recently diagnosed type 1 diabetes patients and matched healthy donors. Regulatory and stem cell-like memory subsets were isolated from only 8 patients and about eight healthy donors, whereas naive and central memory subsets came from all 30 or so donors. General study outcomes and caveats: Shorter templates might have been favored by PCR, but patient and control samples were amplified and corrected together, so both groups would have been affected equally by any skew. Naive, central memory and regulatory TCRB repertoires appeared to be more similar among patients than among healthy donors. HLA sub-analyses involved small numbers of individuals, so any influence of HLA type on TCRB rearrangement remained unresolved. Because cDNA rather than genomic DNA was sequenced, highly expressing activated cells could have been over-represented, although no difference in activation and CD3 levels was found between groups. Type 1 diabetes patients showed a moderate but significant shortening of TCRB CDR3 length in all four CD4+ subsets. At VDJ recombination sites, patients with type 1 diabetes made fewer insertions and deleted more nucleotides, a pattern implying thymic rearrangement abnormalities.

This clone has a handful of counts. The target of this receptor is not known. Per-base quality was not reported, and no clone a single base away is much larger than it. Each donor gave one peripheral blood draw, approximately 100 mL on average, collected into heparinised tubes. A BD FACSAria II was used to sort naive, central memory, regulatory and stem cell-like memory CD4+ T cells with a panel that included CD45RO, CCR7, CD25, CD127, CD95 and CD27. Purity was above 95% for every sorted population. PBMCs were separated immediately by Lymphoprep density gradient centrifugation and were stained directly, without being cultured. Samples were stained and sorted in pairs, with one healthy donor and one patient per experiment, so that batch effects were minimized. The High Capacity cDNA Reverse Transcription Kit was used to reverse transcribe all of the isolated RNA, meaning that expressed TCRB transcripts were what got sequenced. Naive, central memory and regulatory T cell samples underwent deep immunoSEQ sequencing, averaging approximately 3.5 million total reads per sample. Sorted cells were lysed in RLT buffer and RNA was extracted with DNase-treated RNeasy Micro or Mini kits, depending on cell number. Each cell subset was processed on its own to prevent cross-contamination, while patient and healthy donor samples were processed together. The immunoSEQ multiplex PCR was used to amplify TCRB sequences from cDNA, yielding 87-bp fragments that span the CDR3 region. Amplicons were sequenced on the Illumina HiSeq platform. The published analysis was carried out like this. Synthetic template baselines were used to correct PCR bias computationally, reads within Hamming distance 2 were collapsed together, and singletons that could not be merged were discarded. Reads were aligned against IMGT so that V, D and J genes, CDR3 length and insertions or deletions at six rearrangement sites could be assigned. Within each subset, clonotype counts were normalized to sorted cell number, and only after that were true diversity and Gini coefficients computed with the tcR R package. The overlap coefficient, calculated on TCRB nucleotide sequences, was used to quantify repertoire sharing. As a proxy for the pre-selection repertoire, out-of-frame TCRB sequences from naive cells were analyzed. In its TCRdb copy, this immuneACCESS table keeps in-frame sequences only and misses some clones. Where compared with another copy, unresolved V genes explain less than half of these, and the others have no known cause. The V and J calls and clone size were taken over from that table, and D and trimming were inferred from the DNA. The sample data list around 500,000 clones, and approximately 10% of these were observed just once. 0.045% to 0.06% of the sample goes to the ten largest clones.

The CDR3, cysteine through phenylalanine, is 15 amino acids long. Only the CDR3 portion is preserved as DNA: 45 bases, with reading frame beginning at the first base. As encoded in the germline V gene, CDR1 is SGDLS while CDR2 is YYNGEE. Clipping removes 2 bases from V and 6 bases from J, with 6 as the unmatched junction base count. This chain is built from TRBV9 and TRBJ2-1; 9 junctional bases match TRBD2. The specimen sequenced was naive CD4+ T cells from blood. The cell subset or site label corresponds to: true naive CD4+ T cells. This TCR was sampled from a woman younger than 30 in good health. Here is the DNA: TGTGCCAGCAGCGTTAGCGGGAGTGGGGTCAATGAGCAGTTCTTC. Its product reads: CASSVSGSGVNEQFF.